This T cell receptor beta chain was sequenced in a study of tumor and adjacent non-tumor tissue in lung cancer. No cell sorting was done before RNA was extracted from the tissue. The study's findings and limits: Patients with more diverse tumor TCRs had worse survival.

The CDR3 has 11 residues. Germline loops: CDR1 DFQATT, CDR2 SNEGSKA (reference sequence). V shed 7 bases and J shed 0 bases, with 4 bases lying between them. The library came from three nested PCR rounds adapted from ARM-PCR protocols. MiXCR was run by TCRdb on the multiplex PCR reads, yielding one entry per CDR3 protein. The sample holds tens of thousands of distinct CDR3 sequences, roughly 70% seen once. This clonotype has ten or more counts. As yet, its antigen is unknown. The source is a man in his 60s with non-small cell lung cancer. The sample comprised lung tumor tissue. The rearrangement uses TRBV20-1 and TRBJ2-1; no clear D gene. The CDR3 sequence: CSGSSYNEQFF. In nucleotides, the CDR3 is TGCAGTGGGAGCTCCTACAATGAGCAGTTCTTC.